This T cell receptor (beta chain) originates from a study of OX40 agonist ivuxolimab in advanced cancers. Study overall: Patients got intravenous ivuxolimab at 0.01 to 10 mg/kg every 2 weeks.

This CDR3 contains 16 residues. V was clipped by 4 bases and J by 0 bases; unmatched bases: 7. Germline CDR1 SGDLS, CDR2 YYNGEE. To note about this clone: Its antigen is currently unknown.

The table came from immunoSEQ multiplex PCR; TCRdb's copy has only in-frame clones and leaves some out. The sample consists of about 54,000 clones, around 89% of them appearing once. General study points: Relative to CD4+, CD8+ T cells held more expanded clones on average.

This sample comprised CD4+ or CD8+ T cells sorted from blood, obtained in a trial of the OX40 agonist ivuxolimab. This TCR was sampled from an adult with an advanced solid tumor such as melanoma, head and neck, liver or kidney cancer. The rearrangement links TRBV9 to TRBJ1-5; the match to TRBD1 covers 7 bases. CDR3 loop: CASSPRQGHSNQPQHF. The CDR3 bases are TGTGCCAGCAGCCCCCGACAGGGACATAGCAATCAGCCCCAGCATTTT.